Below, one T cell receptor (beta chain) is given with its context. This specimen belongs to a study of blood T cell repertoires in COVID-19. Per the authors' pipeline: The authors estimated nucleated cell counts from reference gene primer amplification. Using immunoSEQ multiplex PCR, the repertoire was profiled, and TCRdb retains in-frame clones only, with some absent. V and J calls and clone size come straight from that table; D and trimming were deduced from the DNA. The repertoire holds roughly 190,000 clones, around 83% seen once, with roughly 2.8% in the top ten. The specimen was peripheral blood. The source is a man aged 45-60 years with active or convalescent COVID-19.

CDR3 protein: CATSTGQGGQPQHF. The DNA for the CDR3 is TGTGCCACCAGCACCGGACAGGGGGGCCAGCCCCAGCATTTT. This chain connects TRBV15 to TRBJ1-5; 10 positions match TRBD1. The CDR3 totals 14 residues. With 4 bases clipped from V and 7 bases from J, the junction kept 4 bases outside the gene matches. Germline loops: CDR1 LNHNV, CDR2 YYDKDF (reference sequence).